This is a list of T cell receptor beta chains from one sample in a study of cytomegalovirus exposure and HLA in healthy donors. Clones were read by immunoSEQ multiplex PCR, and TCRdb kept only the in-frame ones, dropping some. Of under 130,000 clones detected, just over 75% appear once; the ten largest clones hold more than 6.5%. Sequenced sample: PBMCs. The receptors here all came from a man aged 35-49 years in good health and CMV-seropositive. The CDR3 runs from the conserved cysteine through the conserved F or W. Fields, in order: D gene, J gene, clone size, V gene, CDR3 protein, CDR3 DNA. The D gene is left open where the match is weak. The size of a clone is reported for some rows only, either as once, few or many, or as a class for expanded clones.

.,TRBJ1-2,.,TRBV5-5,CASSLLQDYGYTF,TGTGCCAGCAGCTTGTTACAGGACTATGGCTACACCTTC
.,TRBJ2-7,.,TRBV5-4,CASSSAPGSDEQYF,TGTGCCAGCAGTTCCGCGCCGGGGTCGGACGAGCAGTACTTC
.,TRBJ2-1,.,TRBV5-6,CASSSDSYNEQFF,TGTGCCAGCAGCTCAGACAGTTACAATGAGCAGTTCTTC
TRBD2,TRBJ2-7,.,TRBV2,CASGGRAGQYF,TGTGCCAGCGGGGGGAGGGCGGGGCAGTACTTC
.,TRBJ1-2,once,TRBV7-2,CASSLLRGGYTF,TGTGCCAGCAGCTTACTGCGGGGTGGCTACACCTTC
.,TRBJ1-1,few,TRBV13,CASSLQGSSPDTEAFF,TGTGCCAGCAGCTTGCAAGGGAGTAGCCCAGATACTGAAGCTTTCTTT
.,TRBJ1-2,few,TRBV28,CVSGWNYGYTF,TGTGTCTCGGGGTGGAACTATGGCTACACCTTC
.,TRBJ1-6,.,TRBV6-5,CASSPEYNSPLHF,TGTGCCAGCAGCCCCGAGTATAATTCACCCCTCCACTTT
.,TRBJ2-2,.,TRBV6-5,CATRRGQTNTGELFF,TGTGCCACTCGAAGAGGACAGACGAACACCGGGGAGCTGTTTTTT
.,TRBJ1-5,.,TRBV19,CASTPRVPNQPQHF,TGTGCCAGTACCCCCAGGGTACCCAATCAGCCCCAGCATTTT
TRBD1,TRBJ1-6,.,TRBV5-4,CASSLEGQGRPLHF,TGTGCCAGCAGCTTGGAGGGACAGGGGCGACCCCTCCACTTT
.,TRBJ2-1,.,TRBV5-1,CASIRDSPYNEQFF,TGCGCCAGCATCCGGGACTCACCCTACAATGAGCAGTTCTTC
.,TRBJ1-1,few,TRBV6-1,CASSIMRAGVEAFF,TGTGCCAGCAGCATTATGAGGGCAGGAGTTGAAGCTTTCTTT
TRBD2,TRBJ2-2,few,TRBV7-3,CASSASGGASGELFF,TGTGCCAGCAGCGCTAGCGGGGGGGCCTCCGGGGAGCTGTTTTTT
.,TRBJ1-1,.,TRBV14,CASSPRGGGWNTEAFF,TGTGCCAGCAGCCCCCGCGGCGGAGGGTGGAACACTGAAGCTTTCTTT
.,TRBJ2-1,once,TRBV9,CASSVAQYNEQFF,TGTGCCAGCAGCGTAGCCCAGTACAATGAGCAGTTCTTC
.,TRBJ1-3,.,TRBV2,CASSAPGTGNTIYF,TGTGCCAGCAGTGCTCCCGGGACAGGAAACACCATATATTTT
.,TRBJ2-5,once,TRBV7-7,CASSLSPGRVQETQYF,TGTGCTAGCAGCCTATCCCCAGGTCGCGTACAAGAGACCCAGTACTTC
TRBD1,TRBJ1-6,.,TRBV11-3,CASSPGTGITPLHF,TGTGCCAGCAGCCCCGGGACAGGGATAACACCCCTCCACTTT
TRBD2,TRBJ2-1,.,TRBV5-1,CASSLETSIHEQFF,TGCGCCAGCAGCTTAGAGACTAGCATACATGAGCAGTTCTTC
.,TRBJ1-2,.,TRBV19,CASGITGTYGYTF,TGTGCCAGTGGAATAACAGGGACCTATGGCTACACCTTC
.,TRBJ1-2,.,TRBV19,CASSIKEGRGYGYTF,TGTGCCAGTAGTATAAAGGAGGGGCGCGGCTATGGCTACACCTTC
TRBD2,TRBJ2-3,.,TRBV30,CAWSVEAGETDTQYF,TGTGCCTGGAGTGTAGAAGCGGGGGAGACAGATACGCAGTATTTT
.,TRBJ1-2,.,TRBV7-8,CASSFRGGGGSGYTF,TGTGCCAGCAGCTTTCGAGGGGGGGGCGGGTCTGGCTACACCTTC
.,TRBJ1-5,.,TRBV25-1,CASSWGVGQPQHF,TGTGCCAGCTCCTGGGGGGTAGGTCAGCCCCAGCATTTT
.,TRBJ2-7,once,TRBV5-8,CASSFDEQYF,TGTGCCAGCAGCTTCGACGAGCAGTACTTC
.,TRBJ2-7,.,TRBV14,CASSPRDRSFLGYEQYF,TGTGCCAGCAGCCCTCGAGACAGGTCGTTTCTAGGCTACGAGCAGTACTTC
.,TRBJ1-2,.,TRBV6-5,CASSYGLGGNYGYTF,TGTGCCAGCAGTTACGGACTAGGGGGTAACTATGGCTACACCTTC
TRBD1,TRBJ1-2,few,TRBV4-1,CASSPDVSRGYGYTF,TGCGCCAGCAGTCCTGACGTTTCCAGGGGGTATGGCTACACCTTC